The 11 T cell receptor beta chains below all came from one sample that was sequenced in a study of T cells after yellow fever vaccination. Each CDR3 protein gets one entry after TCRdb re-called the 5' RACE reads with MiXCR. The sample lists 240,000 or so distinct CDR3 sequences, 6.9% seen once, with roughly 0.9% in the top ten. Sequencing used CD4+ T cells sorted from PBMCs, obtained 15 days after the yellow fever booster vaccination. Receptor source: a man aged 25 to 45 who received the YFV17D yellow fever vaccine.

The chain joins TRBV7-2 to TRBJ2-2; D perhaps matches TRBD2 (6 bases). From germline, CDR1 is SGHTA and CDR2 FQGNSA. The CDR3 runs 13 residues. V was shortened by 5 bases and J by 7 bases, with 11 bases between the two germline ends. The CDR3 reads CASSPGTVGELFF. The CDR3 nucleotides are TGTGCCAGCAGCCCAGGGACTGTCGGGGAGCTGTTTTTT.

This clonotype turned up a few times. This chain links TRBV20-1 with TRBJ2-7; TRBD1 matches 11 bases. Germline-derived CDR1 and CDR2 are DFQATT and SNEGSKA (reference sequence). The CDR3 is made up of 12 amino acids. V dropped 7 bases and J dropped 3; count of bases not matched to a gene: 2. CDR3 in amino acids: CSVGTGGYEQYF. The CDR3 region has the DNA TGCAGTGTGGGGACAGGGGGCTACGAGCAGTACTTC.

V gene TRBV6-6 combines with J gene TRBJ2-5; D is undetermined. The CDR3 has 12 amino acids. The germline V gene encodes CDR1 MNHNY and CDR2 SVGAGI (reference sequence). V was clipped by 0 bases and J by 5 bases, with 4 bases between them. CDR3 sequence (DNA): TGTGCCAGCAGTTACTCGATGGAGACCCAGTACTTC. Its translation: CASSYSMETQYF.

This rearrangement joins TRBV7-2 to TRBJ2-5; D tentatively reads TRBD1 or TRBD2 (5 bases each). Germline CDR1 and CDR2: SGHTA and FQGNSA. The CDR3 is made up of 14 amino acids. Trimming left V 4 bases short and J 5 bases short, with 14 bases between. The CDR3 here is CASSSYGDVETQYF. CDR3 DNA: TGTGCCAGCAGCTCCTATGGGGACGTGGAGACCCAGTACTTC.

CDR3 sequence: CASTVGGANVLTF. CDR3 nucleotide sequence: TGTGCCAGCACAGTTGGTGGGGCCAACGTCCTGACTTTC. The V gene is TRBV25-1, the J gene TRBJ2-6; D not certain. Trimming took off 7 bases at V and 3 bases at J, with 7 bases between the two ends. The CDR3 totals 13 residues. Per germline, CDR1 MGHDK and CDR2 SYGVNS.

Details on this clonotype: A much larger clone lies one base from this, so it may be a read error. The chain combines TRBV29-1 with TRBJ2-1; tentatively, D is TRBD1 or TRBD2 (5 bases each). The CDR3 is 13 residues long. Germline loops: CDR1 SQVTM, CDR2 ANQGSEA. The germline V and J ends were trimmed by 5 bases and 9 bases, with 17 bases remaining between them. Here the CDR3 reads CSVSLGVDSEQFF. CDR3 nucleotide sequence: TGCAGCGTTTCCCTGGGAGTAGACAGTGAGCAGTTCTTC.

This clonotype showed up many times. The V gene is TRBV10-3, the J gene TRBJ2-3; 7 nucleotides line up with TRBD2. V shed 4 bases, J shed 1 base, and the junction held 11 bases outside the gene matches. The CDR3 is 17 amino acids. Germline V CDR1 and CDR2: ENHRY, SYGVKD. CDR3 nucleotide sequence: TGTGCCATCAGTGGATCAACTCGCGGGAGTGGCACAGATACGCAGTATTTT. Its translation: CAISGSTRGSGTDTQYF.

This clonotype was counted at least ten times. The J gene is TRBJ2-7, the V gene TRBV9; D may be TRBD1 (7 bases). With 4 bases removed from V and 4 bases from J, the gap between germline ends came to 18 bases. The CDR3 sequence is 15 residues long. CDR1 and CDR2 from the germline V gene are SGDLS and YYNGEE. The CDR3 DNA reads TGTGCCAGCAGCTCCCAGGGGGGACCTATGTACGAGCAGTACTTC. Encoded protein: CASSSQGGPMYEQYF.

This chain connects TRBV20-1 to TRBJ1-2, with D possibly matching TRBD1 (6 bases). Trimming pared 4 bases from V and 10 bases from J, leaving 13 bases between. Germline loops: CDR1 DFQATT, CDR2 SNEGSKA (reference sequence). This CDR3 comprises 11 residues. CDR3: CSATGVEVYTF. The CDR3 DNA sequence: TGCAGTGCTACAGGGGTGGAGGTCTACACCTTC.

This clonotype has just a few counts. This sequence joins TRBV20-1 and TRBJ2-7; 9 positions match TRBD2. J lost 2 bases, V lost 6 bases, and 5 bases had no gene match. Looked up from germline, CDR1 is DFQATT and CDR2 is SNEGSKA (reference sequence). This CDR3 has 13 residues. The DNA of the CDR3 is TGCAGTGCCAGCGTAGCGGGAGCCTACGAGCAGTACTTC. Translated: CSASVAGAYEQYF.

This clonotype was seen a handful of times. The CDR3 bases are TGTGCCAGCAGTTTTCGGGGTGAAAAACTGTTTTTT. Protein sequence: CASSFRGEKLFF. This sequence joins TRBV27 and TRBJ1-4; unclear D gene. The CDR3 runs to 12 residues. The V gene's germline CDR1 is MNHEY and CDR2 SMNVEV (reference sequence). Trimming removed 3 bases at V and 7 bases at J, with 6 bases between.